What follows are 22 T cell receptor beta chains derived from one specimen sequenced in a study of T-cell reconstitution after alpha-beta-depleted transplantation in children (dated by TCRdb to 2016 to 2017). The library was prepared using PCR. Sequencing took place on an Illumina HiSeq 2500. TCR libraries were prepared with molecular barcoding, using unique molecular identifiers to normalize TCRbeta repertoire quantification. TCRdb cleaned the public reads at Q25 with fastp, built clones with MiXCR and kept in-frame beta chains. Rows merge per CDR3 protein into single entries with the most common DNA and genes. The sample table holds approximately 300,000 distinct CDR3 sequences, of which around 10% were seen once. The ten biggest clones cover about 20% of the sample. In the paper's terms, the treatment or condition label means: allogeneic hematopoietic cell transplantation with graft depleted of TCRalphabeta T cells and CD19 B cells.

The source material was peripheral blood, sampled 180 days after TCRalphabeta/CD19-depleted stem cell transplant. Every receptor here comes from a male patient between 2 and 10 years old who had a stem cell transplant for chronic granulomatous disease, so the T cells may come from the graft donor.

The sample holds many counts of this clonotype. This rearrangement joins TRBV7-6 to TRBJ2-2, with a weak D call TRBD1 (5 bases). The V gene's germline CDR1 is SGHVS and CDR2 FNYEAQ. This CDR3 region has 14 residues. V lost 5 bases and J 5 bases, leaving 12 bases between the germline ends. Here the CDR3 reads CASSIIQDTGELFF. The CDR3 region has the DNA TGTGCCAGCAGCATAATACAGGATACCGGGGAGCTGTTTTTT.

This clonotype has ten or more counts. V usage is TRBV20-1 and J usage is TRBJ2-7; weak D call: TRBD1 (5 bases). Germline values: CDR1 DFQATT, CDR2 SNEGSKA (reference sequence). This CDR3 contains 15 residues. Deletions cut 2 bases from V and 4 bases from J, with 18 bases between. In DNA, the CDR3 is TGCAGTGCTAGATCGCCGACAGCACCCCGATACGAGCAGTACTTC. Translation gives CSARSPTAPRYEQYF.

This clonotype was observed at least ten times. The CDR3 DNA reads TGCGCCAGCAGCTTGGGGTGGACACAGGCCAAAAACATTCAGTACTTC. It specifies CASSLGWTQAKNIQYF. V gene TRBV5-1 combines with J gene TRBJ2-4, with D perhaps TRBD1 (5 bases). The CDR3 covers 16 residues. The V end lost 0 bases, the J end lost 1 base, and 11 bases lay between the germline ends. CDR1 SGHRS and CDR2 YFSETQ come from the germline V gene.

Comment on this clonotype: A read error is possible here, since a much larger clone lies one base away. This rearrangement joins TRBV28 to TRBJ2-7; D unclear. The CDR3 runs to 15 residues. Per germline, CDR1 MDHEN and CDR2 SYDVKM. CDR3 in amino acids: CASSPWTSQAYDQYF. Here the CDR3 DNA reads TGTGCCAGCAGCCCTTGGACGAGTCAGGCATACGATCAGTACTTC.

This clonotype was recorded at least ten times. CDR3 in DNA: TGCAGTGCTAGTTTCGCGGGAGATGAGACAGATACGCAGTATTTT. Translated: CSASFAGDETDTQYF. The gene calls are TRBV20-1 and TRBJ2-3; 7 bases map to TRBD2. The junction had 9 bases not matched to a gene; V was cut back by 3 bases and J by 3 bases. The germline V gene encodes CDR1 DFQATT and CDR2 SNEGSKA (reference sequence). This CDR3 comprises 15 residues.

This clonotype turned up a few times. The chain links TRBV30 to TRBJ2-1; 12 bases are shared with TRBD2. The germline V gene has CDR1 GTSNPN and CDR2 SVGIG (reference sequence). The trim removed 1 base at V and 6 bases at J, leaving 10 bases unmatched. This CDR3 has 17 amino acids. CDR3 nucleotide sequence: TGTGCCTGGAGTGCCTCCCGGACTAGCGGGAAGATCAATGAGCAGTTCTTC. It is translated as CAWSASRTSGKINEQFF.

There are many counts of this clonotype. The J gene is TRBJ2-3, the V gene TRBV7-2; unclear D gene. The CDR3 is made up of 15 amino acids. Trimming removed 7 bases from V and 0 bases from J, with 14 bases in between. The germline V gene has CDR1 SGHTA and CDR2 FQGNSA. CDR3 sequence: CASKLFGLSTDTQYF. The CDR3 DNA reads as TGTGCCAGCAAACTTTTTGGGTTAAGCACAGATACGCAGTATTTT.

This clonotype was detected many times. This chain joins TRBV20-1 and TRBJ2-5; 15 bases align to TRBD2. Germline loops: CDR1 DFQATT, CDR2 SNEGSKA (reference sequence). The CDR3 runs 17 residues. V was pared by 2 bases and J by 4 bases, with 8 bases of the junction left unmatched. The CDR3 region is CSARSGLAGGPRETQYF. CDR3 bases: TGCAGTGCTAGATCAGGACTAGCGGGGGGGCCGAGAGAGACCCAGTACTTC.

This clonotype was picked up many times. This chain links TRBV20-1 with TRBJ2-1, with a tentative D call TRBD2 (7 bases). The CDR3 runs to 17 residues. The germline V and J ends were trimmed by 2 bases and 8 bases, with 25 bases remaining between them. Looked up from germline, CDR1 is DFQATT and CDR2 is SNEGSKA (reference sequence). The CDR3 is CSARRLIGGAGGDEQFF. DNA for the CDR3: TGCAGTGCTAGACGGTTAATTGGGGGGGCCGGTGGGGATGAGCAGTTCTTC.

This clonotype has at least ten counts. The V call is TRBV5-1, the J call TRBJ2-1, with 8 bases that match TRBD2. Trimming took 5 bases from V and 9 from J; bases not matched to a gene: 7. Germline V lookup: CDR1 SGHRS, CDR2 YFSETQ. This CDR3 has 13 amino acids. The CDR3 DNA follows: TGCGCCAGCAGTAACGGACTAGCCAGTGAGCAGTTCTTC. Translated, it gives CASSNGLASEQFF.

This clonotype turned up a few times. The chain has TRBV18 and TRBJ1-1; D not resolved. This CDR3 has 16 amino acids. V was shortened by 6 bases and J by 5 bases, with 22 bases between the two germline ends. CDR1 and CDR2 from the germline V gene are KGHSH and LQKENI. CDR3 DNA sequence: TGTGCCAGCTCCCCAAAGAGTTCTAGGGTCGGGACTGAAGCTTTCTTT. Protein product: CASSPKSSRVGTEAFF.

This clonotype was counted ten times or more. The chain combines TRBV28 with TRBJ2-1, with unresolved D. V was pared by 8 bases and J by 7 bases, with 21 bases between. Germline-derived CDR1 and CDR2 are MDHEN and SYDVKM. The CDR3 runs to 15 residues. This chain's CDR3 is CASGSTGRVGNEQFF. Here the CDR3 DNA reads TGTGCCAGCGGTAGCACCGGACGAGTCGGGAATGAGCAGTTCTTC.

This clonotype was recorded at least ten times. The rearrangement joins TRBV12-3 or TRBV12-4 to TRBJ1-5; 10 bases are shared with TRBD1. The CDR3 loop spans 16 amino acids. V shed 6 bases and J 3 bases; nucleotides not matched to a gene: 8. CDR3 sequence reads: CASSTDRGSINQPQHF. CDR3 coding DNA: TGTGCCAGCAGCACGGACAGGGGGTCCATCAATCAGCCCCAGCATTTT.

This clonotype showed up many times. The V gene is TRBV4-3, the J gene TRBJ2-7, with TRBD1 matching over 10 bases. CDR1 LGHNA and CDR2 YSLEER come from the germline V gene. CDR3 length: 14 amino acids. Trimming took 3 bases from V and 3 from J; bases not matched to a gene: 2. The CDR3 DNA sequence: TGCGCCAGCAGCCATTGGACAGGGGGCTACGAGCAGTACTTC. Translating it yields CASSHWTGGYEQYF.

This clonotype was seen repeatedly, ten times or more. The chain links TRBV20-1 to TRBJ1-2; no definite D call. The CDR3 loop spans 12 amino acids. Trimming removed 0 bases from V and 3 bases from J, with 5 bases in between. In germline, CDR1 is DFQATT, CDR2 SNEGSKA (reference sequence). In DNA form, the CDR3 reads TGCAGTGCTAGAGATAGGGACTATGGCTACACCTTC. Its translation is CSARDRDYGYTF.

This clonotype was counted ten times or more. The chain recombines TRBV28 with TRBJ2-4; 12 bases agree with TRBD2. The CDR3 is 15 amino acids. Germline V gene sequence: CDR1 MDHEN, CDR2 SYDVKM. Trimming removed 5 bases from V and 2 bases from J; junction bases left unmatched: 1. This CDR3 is CASSLAGGTKNIQYF. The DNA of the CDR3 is TGTGCCAGCAGTCTAGCGGGAGGGACCAAAAACATTCAGTACTTC.

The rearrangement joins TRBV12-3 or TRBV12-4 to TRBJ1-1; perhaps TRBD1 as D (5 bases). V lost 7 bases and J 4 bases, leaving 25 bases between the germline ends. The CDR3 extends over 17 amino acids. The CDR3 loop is CASTDWGQRYFSTEAFF. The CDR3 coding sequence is TGTGCCAGCACTGATTGGGGCCAGCGGTATTTTTCCACTGAAGCTTTCTTT.

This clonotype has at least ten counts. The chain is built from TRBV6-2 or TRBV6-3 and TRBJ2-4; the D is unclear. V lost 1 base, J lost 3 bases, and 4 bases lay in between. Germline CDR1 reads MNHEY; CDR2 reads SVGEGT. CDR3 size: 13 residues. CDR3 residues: CASSYLVKNIQYF. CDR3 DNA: TGTGCCAGCAGTTACTTGGTCAAAAACATTCAGTACTTC.

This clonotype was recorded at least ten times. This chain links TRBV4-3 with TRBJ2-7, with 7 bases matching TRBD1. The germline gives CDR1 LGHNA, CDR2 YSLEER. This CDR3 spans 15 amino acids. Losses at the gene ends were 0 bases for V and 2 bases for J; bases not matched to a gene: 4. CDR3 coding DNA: TGCGCCAGCAGCCAAGAGCCGGGACAGCCCTACGAGCAGTACTTC. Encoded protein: CASSQEPGQPYEQYF.

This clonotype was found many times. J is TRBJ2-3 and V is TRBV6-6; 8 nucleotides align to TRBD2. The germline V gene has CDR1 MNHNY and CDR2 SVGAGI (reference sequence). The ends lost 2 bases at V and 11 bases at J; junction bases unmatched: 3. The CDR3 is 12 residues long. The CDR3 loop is CASSYPLAGQYF. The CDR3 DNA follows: TGTGCCAGCAGTTACCCTCTAGCGGGGCAGTATTTT.

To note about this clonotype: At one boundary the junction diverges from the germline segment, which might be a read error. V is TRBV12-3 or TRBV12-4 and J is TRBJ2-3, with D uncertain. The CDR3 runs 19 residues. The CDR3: CACSLKQEPLRITSDTQYF. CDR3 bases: TGTGCCTGCAGTTTAAAGCAGGAACCCCTCCGCATCACATCAGATACGCAGTATTTT.

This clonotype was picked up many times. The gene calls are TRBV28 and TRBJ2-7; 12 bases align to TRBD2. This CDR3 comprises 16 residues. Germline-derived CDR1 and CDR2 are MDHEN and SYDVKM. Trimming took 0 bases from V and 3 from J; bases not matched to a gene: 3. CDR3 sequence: CASSLWTSGSVYEQYF. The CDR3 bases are TGTGCCAGCAGTTTATGGACTAGCGGGAGTGTCTACGAGCAGTACTTC.